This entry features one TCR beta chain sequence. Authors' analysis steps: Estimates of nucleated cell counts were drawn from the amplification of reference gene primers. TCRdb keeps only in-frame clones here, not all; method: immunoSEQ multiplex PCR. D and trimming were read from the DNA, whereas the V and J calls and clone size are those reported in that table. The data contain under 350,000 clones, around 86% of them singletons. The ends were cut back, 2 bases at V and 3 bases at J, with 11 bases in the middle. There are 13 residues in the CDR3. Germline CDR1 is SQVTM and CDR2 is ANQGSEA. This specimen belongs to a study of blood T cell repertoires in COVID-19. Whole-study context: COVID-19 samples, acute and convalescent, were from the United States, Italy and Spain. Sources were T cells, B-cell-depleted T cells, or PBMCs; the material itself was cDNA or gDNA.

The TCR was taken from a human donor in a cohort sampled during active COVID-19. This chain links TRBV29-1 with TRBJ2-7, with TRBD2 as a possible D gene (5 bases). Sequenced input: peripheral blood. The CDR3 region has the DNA TGCAGCGTTGAATCGGGGTTCGGCTACGAGCAGTACTTC. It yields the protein CSVESGFGYEQYF.